The clone carrying this TCR beta chain was found a few times. Its antigen is unknown. The junction had 6 bases not matched to a gene; V was cut back by 2 bases and J by 8 bases. Germline V gives CDR1 SGHRS, CDR2 YFSETQ. The CDR3 is 15 residues long. This entry belongs to a study of T-cell memory formation after mild COVID-19. On the study more broadly: In these data, TCR clusters were largely donor specific.

MiXCR, run by TCRdb on the 5' RACE reads, gives a single entry per CDR3 protein. The top ten hold approximately 3.3% of the sample, which has 200,000 to 250,000 distinct CDR3 sequences, more than 8% seen once. Study-wide points: The authors left the SARS-CoV-2 specificity of second-wave clones peaking on day 37 unconfirmed. Contracting clones from day 15 to 85 showed balanced CD4/CD8; later expanders favored CD4+. Largely, contracting CD4+ clones fell within CM and EM, and contracting CD8+ clones within EMRA.

The TCR sequence derives from a man aged 18 to 29 who had mild COVID-19 (a few samples of this study predate the infection). Cell type and time point are not known. V gene TRBV5-1 combines with J gene TRBJ1-4; 10 bases line up with TRBD1. The source material was PBMCs or a T cell subset sorted from them (not recorded which). As DNA, the CDR3 is TGCGCCAGCAGCTTCGAGGGACAGGGGCGGGAAAAACTGTTTTTT. Translating gives CASSFEGQGREKLFF. Full variable domain (missing parts from reference TRBV5-1 and TRBJ1-4): KAGVTQTPRYLIKTRGQQVTLSCSPISGHRSVSWYQQTPGQGLQFLFEYFSETQRNKGNFPGRFSGRQFSNSRSEMNVSTLELGDSALYLCASSFEGQGREKLFFGSGTQLSVL.